This T cell receptor (beta chain) originates from a study of tumor-infiltrating lymphocytes in primary liver carcinoma. The study's findings and limits: Just around 7.5-25% of top clones spanned all five tumor regions.

Bulk tissue was left unsorted, and RNA and DNA were co-extracted from about 20-30 mg of it. Every patient in the cohort had a primary liver carcinoma. That carcinoma was treated by surgical resection. Sampling of each tumor involved five separate regions. The CDR3 sequence is 16 residues long. The germline V gene has CDR1 SGHNT and CDR2 YYREEE (reference sequence). Comments on this clonotype: Its antigen remains unknown. It may be a read error: a sequence one base away is much more abundant.

Making TCR beta cDNA involved around 520 ng total RNA and a constant-region primer. Three rounds of nested multiplex PCR with slightly modified ARM-PCR produced TCR beta libraries. With TRBV1-TRBV30 forward primers and a C-beta reverse primer, the first two PCR rounds were run for 9 to 10 cycles each. One entry per CDR3 protein results from TCRdb running MiXCR on the multiplex PCR reads. The sample holds 100,000 to 150,000 distinct CDR3 sequences; 64% are singletons and the top ten take roughly 7.9%. The chain links TRBV5-4 to TRBJ1-5, with TRBD1 matching 9 bases. This receptor was taken from a woman aged 60-70 years with primary liver carcinoma and hepatitis B virus infection. Sample: liver tumor tissue from sampling region 3. Documented subset: tumor region T3, left-lateral pole. CDR3 sequence: CASSLTGTGTHRPRHF. CDR3 DNA sequence: TGTGCCAGCAGCCTAACCGGGACAGGGACCCACAGGCCCCGGCATTTT.